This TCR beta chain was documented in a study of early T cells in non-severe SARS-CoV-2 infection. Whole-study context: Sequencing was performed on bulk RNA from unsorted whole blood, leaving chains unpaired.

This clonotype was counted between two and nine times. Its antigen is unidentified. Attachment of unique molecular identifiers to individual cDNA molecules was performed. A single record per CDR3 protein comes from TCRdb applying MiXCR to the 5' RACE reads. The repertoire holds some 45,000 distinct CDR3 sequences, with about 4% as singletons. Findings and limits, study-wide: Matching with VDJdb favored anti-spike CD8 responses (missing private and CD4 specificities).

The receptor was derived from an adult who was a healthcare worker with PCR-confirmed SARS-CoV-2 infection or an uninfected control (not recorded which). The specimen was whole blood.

CDR3 DNA: TGTGCCAGCAGCGCCGACAGGGAAGAGAAAAAGTTCTTC. This sequence encodes CASSADREEKKFF. The chain is built from TRBV7-2 and TRBJ2-1, with TRBD1 identical over 7 bases. Germline CDR1 is SGHTA and CDR2 is FQGNSA. The CDR3 sequence is 13 residues long. V gave up 5 bases and J gave up 14 bases; unmatched junction bases: 12.